Given below is one T cell receptor (beta chain) in context. Its cognate antigen is unknown. This record comes from a study of shared clonotypes between healthy human individuals. The CDR3 is made up of 16 amino acids. V dropped 7 bases and J dropped 4 bases, with 23 bases sitting between them. Per germline, CDR1 MNHNY and CDR2 SVGAGI (reference sequence). Profiled with immunoSEQ multiplex PCR; TCRdb holds only in-frame clones, not every one. Among approximately 1,500,000 clones listed, 95% to 97% were seen once. Whole-study results and caveats: Exclusively blood specimens were collected; tissue repertoires likely differ.

The chain carries TRBV6-6 and TRBJ2-7; D is unresolved. The TCR comes from a man in his thirties or forties in good health. The specimen was naive CD4+ T cells sorted from blood. The sample's subset: CD45RA+ positively selected. CDR3 DNA sequence: TGTGCCAGCATGCCCATCCCCCGAGACGGAAAATACGAGCAGTACTTC. This translates into CASMPIPRDGKYEQYF.